The following is a TCR beta chain sequence with its context. No antigen is known for it. These data are taken from a study of OX40 agonist ivuxolimab in advanced cancers. Looking at the study overall: Ivuxolimab, an agonist antibody against OX40 (CD134), was given to patients. Averaging roughly 60 years in age, with a range of roughly 20 to 79, the cohort was approximately 83% male.

Notes on the study in general: The mean number of expanded clones was higher in CD8+ T cells than in CD4+.

Some clones are missing from TCRdb's copy, which holds only in-frame ones; the method was immunoSEQ multiplex PCR. Of about 110,000 clones in the sample, over 75% were seen once. Sequencing used CD4+ or CD8+ T cells sorted from blood, obtained in a trial of the OX40 agonist ivuxolimab. This TCR came from an adult with an advanced solid tumor such as melanoma, head and neck, liver or kidney cancer.

The CDR3 protein is CATSASGRIQFNQPQHF. For the CDR3, the DNA is TGTGCCACCAGCGCCTCGGGGAGGATACAGTTCAATCAGCCCCAGCATTTT. The chain uses TRBV15 and TRBJ1-5; D not certain. The CDR3 extends over 17 amino acids. Germline CDR1 reads LNHNV; CDR2 reads YYDKDF (reference sequence). Trimming left V 5 bases short and J 3 bases short, with 20 bases between.